This TCR beta chain was sequenced in a study of blood T cell repertoires in COVID-19. Background on the study: Some COVID-19 samples were acute and others convalescent; all came from the United States, Italy and Spain. The cDNA or gDNA used as material had been derived from T cells, B-cell-depleted T cells, or PBMCs.

Germline-derived CDR1 and CDR2 are LNHDA and SQIVND (reference sequence). This CDR3 contains 14 residues. The trim removed 6 bases at V and 7 bases at J, leaving 11 bases unmatched. As originally analysed: Reference gene primer amplification yielded estimated nucleated cell counts. Assay used: immunoSEQ multiplex PCR; TCRdb lists only in-frame clones, some missing. V and J calls and clone size are as listed in that table; D and trimming were resolved from the DNA. The sample lists 30,000 or so clones, approximately 90% occurring once. The specimen was peripheral blood. This clonotype was sampled from a human donor in a cohort sampled during active COVID-19. The chain is built from TRBV19 and TRBJ1-2; TRBD1 aligns across 7 bases. The CDR3 nucleotides read TGTGCCAGTAGCACCAGACAGGGTGGCGGTGGCTACACCTTC. Its translation: CASSTRQGGGGYTF.